The 12 T cell receptor beta chains in this list originate from one sample, sequenced in a study of T cell repertoires in cytomegalovirus infection (dated 2019 in TCRdb). The treatment or condition label here, explained by the study, means: in vitro stimulation with specific CMV peptide epitopes to enrich CMV-specific T cells. Their specific antigens are unknown. This sample was sequenced with an Illumina HiSeq 1500. The public reads were reanalyzed by TCRdb: fastp trimming at Q25, MiXCR alignment, in-frame beta chains only. Each CDR3 protein gets just one entry, which takes the most common genes and DNA from the rows behind it. The sample table lists roughly 730,000 distinct CDR3 sequences, 33% of them with a count of one. About 20% of the sample is taken by the ten largest. The input for sequencing was cultured PBMCs, taken from culture after CMV antigen stimulation. The source of these receptors is a human donor in good health (CMV status not recorded). Some clones in this sample may be carry-over from other donors' samples.

This clonotype came up a few times. This chain links TRBV7-2 with TRBJ2-5; D is perhaps TRBD2 (6 bases). Germline CDR1 is SGHTA and CDR2 is FQGNSA. The CDR3 is made up of 13 amino acids. V was clipped by 5 bases and J by 1 base, with 8 bases between them. CDR3 DNA sequence: TGTGCCAGCAGCCGGGAGCCCCAAGAGACCCAGTACTTC. Its protein product is CASSREPQETQYF.

The chain uses TRBV10-3 and TRBJ1-6; TRBD1 is a possible D gene (6 bases). V lost 6 bases and J 8 bases, leaving 11 bases between the germline ends. Looked up from germline, CDR1 is ENHRY and CDR2 is SYGVKD. The CDR3 totals 13 residues. CDR3 sequence: CAISPDRHSPLHF. CDR3 in DNA: TGTGCCATCAGCCCGGACAGACATTCACCCCTCCACTTT.

There are a few counts of this clonotype. The genes are TRBV7-6 and TRBJ2-7; possibly TRBD1 or TRBD2 for D (5 bases each). Trimming removed 2 bases from V and 6 bases from J, with 11 bases in between. The CDR3 has 13 residues. Germline CDR1 and CDR2: SGHVS and FNYEAQ. The CDR3 nucleotides read TGTGCCAGCAGCTTATGGGCAGGGACCGAGCAGTACTTC. Amino acid sequence: CASSLWAGTEQYF.

The chain combines TRBV30 with TRBJ1-4, with D uncertain. The V end lost 0 bases, the J end lost 7 bases, and 3 bases lay between the germline ends. Germline CDR1 GTSNPN, CDR2 SVGIG (reference sequence). This CDR3 is built from 11 residues. CDR3 region: CAWSVAEKLFF. In DNA form, the CDR3 reads TGTGCCTGGAGTGTCGCTGAAAAACTGTTTTTT.

This clonotype has only a few counts. The chain joins TRBV7-2 to TRBJ2-3; 8 nucleotides align to TRBD2. V trimming: 4 bases; J trimming: 10 bases; junction bases outside the gene matches: 4. CDR1 is SGHTA, CDR2 FQGNSA, per germline. The CDR3 spans 12 residues. This CDR3 is CASSSSGSAQYF. In DNA, the CDR3 is TGTGCCAGCAGCTCAAGCGGGAGTGCGCAGTATTTT.

This clonotype has more than one count but fewer than ten. The rearrangement links TRBV7-8 to TRBJ1-5; maybe TRBD1 (5 bases). The length of the CDR3 is 16 residues. Germline V gene data show CDR1 as SGHVS and CDR2 as FQNEAQ. The ends were cut back, 1 base at V and 1 base at J, with 11 bases in the middle. CDR3 loop: CASSLGRGESNQPQHF. The CDR3 nucleotides are TGTGCCAGCAGCTTAGGTCGGGGGGAGAGCAATCAGCCCCAGCATTTT.

In this sample, this clonotype turned up once. DNA of the CDR3: TGTGCCATCACCGGGGGGGACAGATCCTACGAGCAGTACTTC. Its translation: CAITGGDRSYEQYF. The chain combines TRBV10-3 with TRBJ2-7; D might be TRBD2 (8 bases). Germline-derived CDR1 and CDR2 are ENHRY and SYGVKD. V was cut by 7 bases and J by 1 base, with 14 bases left in between. This CDR3 contains 14 residues.

This clonotype showed up many times. V usage is TRBV7-2 and J usage is TRBJ1-1; TRBD1 matches at 8 bases. J was trimmed by 3 bases and V by 4 bases; bases with no gene match: 7. CDR1 and CDR2 from the germline V gene are SGHTA and FQGNSA. This CDR3 is built from 15 residues. As DNA, the CDR3 is TGTGCCAGCAGCTCCACGACAGGGGCCTACACTGAAGCTTTCTTT. This encodes CASSSTTGAYTEAFF.

J is TRBJ2-1 and V is TRBV6-1, with D possibly being TRBD2 (6 bases). The V end lost 3 bases, the J end lost 3 bases, and 12 bases lay between the germline ends. The CDR3 has 15 amino acids. Germline assignment: CDR1 MNHNS and CDR2 SASEGT. The CDR3 region is CASSDPGLYYNEQFF. The CDR3 region has the DNA TGTGCCAGCAGTGACCCTGGACTATACTACAATGAGCAGTTCTTC.

This clonotype was counted a few times. The chain links TRBV6-1 to TRBJ2-3; TRBD2 aligns across 11 bases. Germline values: CDR1 MNHNS, CDR2 SASEGT. CDR3 length: 16 residues. After removal of 6 bases from V and 5 bases from J, the junction contained 10 bases not matched to a gene. CDR3 protein: CASSRLAGRQGDTQYF. The CDR3 bases are TGTGCCAGCAGCCGACTAGCGGGACGCCAGGGAGATACGCAGTATTTT.

In this sample, this clonotype turned up a few times. The rearrangement links TRBV30 to TRBJ1-4; perhaps TRBD1 as D (5 bases). This CDR3 region has 15 residues. V was clipped by 3 bases and J by 1 base, with 12 bases between them. Germline-derived CDR1 and CDR2 are GTSNPN and SVGIG (reference sequence). As DNA, the CDR3 is TGTGCCTGGAGAGCTTGGGGGAGAACTAATGAAAAACTGTTTTTT. It is translated as CAWRAWGRTNEKLFF.

J is TRBJ2-5 and V is TRBV10-3; tentative D call: TRBD2 (5 bases). The CDR3 has 14 amino acids. The germline V gene encodes CDR1 ENHRY and CDR2 SYGVKD. Trimming pared 3 bases from V and 3 bases from J, leaving 11 bases between. CDR3 bases: TGTGCCATCAGTGAAGGAGCGGCCGAAGAGACCCAGTACTTC. It yields the protein CAISEGAAEETQYF.